This passage covers 5 T cell receptor beta chains from one sample sequenced in a study of cytomegalovirus exposure and HLA in healthy donors. Primers for the PCR totalled 60 Vbeta and 13 Jbeta. Data came from immunoSEQ multiplex PCR; TCRdb stores just in-frame clones and leaves some out. The sample has 100,000 to 150,000 clones, around four fifths seen once. Sequencing input: PBMCs. These receptors originate from a young man in good health and CMV-seronegative.

The genes are TRBV6-5 and TRBJ1-2, with TRBD1 matching over 8 bases. Looked up from germline, CDR1 is MNHEY and CDR2 is SVGAGI. Trimming took 10 bases from V and 4 from J; bases not matched to a gene: 11. The CDR3 has 14 residues. CDR3 protein: CATHQGALGYGYTF. As DNA, the CDR3 is TGTGCCACACACCAGGGGGCACTCGGCTATGGCTACACCTTC.

The chain joins TRBV5-1 to TRBJ2-7; no clear D. V was shortened by 1 base and J by 3 bases, with 17 bases between the two germline ends. In germline, CDR1 is SGHRS, CDR2 YFSETQ. The CDR3 is made up of 16 amino acids. CDR3 residues: CASSLTPAPGNYEQYF. In DNA form, the CDR3 reads TGCGCCAGCAGCTTGACCCCGGCCCCAGGTAACTACGAGCAGTACTTC.

V is TRBV5-1 and J is TRBJ1-2, with 7 bases lining up with TRBD1. V gave up 4 bases and J gave up 8 bases; unmatched junction bases: 2. In germline, CDR1 is SGHRS, CDR2 YFSETQ. The CDR3 is 11 amino acids. The CDR3 nucleotides are TGCGCCAGCAGCCGAGGGGGCGGCTACACCTTC. This sequence encodes CASSRGGGYTF.

This clone came up once. This chain uses TRBV28 with TRBJ2-3, with TRBD2 matching 12 bases. V was pared by 8 bases and J by 7 bases, with 7 bases of the junction left unmatched. This CDR3 comprises 14 residues. Germline V lookup: CDR1 MDHEN, CDR2 SYDVKM. CDR3 residues: CASGLAGGQYTQYF. In DNA form, the CDR3 reads TGTGCCAGCGGCCTAGCGGGAGGGCAATATACGCAGTATTTT.

This rearrangement joins TRBV6-1 to TRBJ1-1, with D possibly TRBD1 on 6 matching bases. In germline, CDR1 is MNHNS, CDR2 SASEGT. The length of the CDR3 is 14 residues. Trimming left V 8 bases short and J 3 bases short, with 16 bases between. In nucleotides, the CDR3 is TGTGCCAGCGGTTTTAAGGGGGGGCACACTGAAGCTTTCTTT. Translation gives CASGFKGGHTEAFF.